This record covers a single T cell receptor (beta chain). Its antigen is still unknown. Its ends do not fully match the called genes, so a read error is possible. Individual cDNA molecules received unique molecular identifiers. One entry per CDR3 protein results from TCRdb running MiXCR on the 5' RACE reads. The data show tens of thousands of distinct CDR3 sequences, about 10% seen once. CDR1 and CDR2 (germline): KGHSH, LQKENI. The length of the CDR3 is 13 residues. This entry belongs to a study of early T cells in non-severe SARS-CoV-2 infection. Overall study: Chains were not paired, and sequencing was done on bulk RNA from unsorted whole blood. Study-wide findings and caveats: VDJdb-based matching was biased toward anti-spike CD8 responses and missed private and CD4 specificities.

The rearrangement joins TRBV18 to TRBJ2-2; unclear D gene. The sequenced material came from whole blood. This clonotype originated in an adult who was a healthcare worker with PCR-confirmed SARS-CoV-2 infection or an uninfected control (not recorded which). The DNA for the CDR3 is TGTGTCAGCTCACCACTGTTCACCGGGGAGCTGTTTTTT. Its protein product is CVSSPLFTGELFF.